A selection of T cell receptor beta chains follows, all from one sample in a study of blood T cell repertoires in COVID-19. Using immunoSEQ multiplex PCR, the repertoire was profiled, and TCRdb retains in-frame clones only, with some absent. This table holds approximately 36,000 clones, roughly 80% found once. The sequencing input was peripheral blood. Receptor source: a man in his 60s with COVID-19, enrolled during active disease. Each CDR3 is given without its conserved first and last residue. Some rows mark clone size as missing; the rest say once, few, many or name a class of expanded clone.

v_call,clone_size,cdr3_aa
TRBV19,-,ASSIGQGAGGQPQH
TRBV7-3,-,ASSLGTTDEQF
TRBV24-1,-,ATSEAGTGGNEQF
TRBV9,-,ASSVDLRGYGYT
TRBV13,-,ASSRRGRYSNQPQH
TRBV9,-,ASSVTDNSPLH
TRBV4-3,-,ASSQAPTGTDTQY
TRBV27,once,ASSFRGEQY
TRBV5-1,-,ASSLGQTTYEQY
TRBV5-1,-,ASSPSPGQGAYEQY
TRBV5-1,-,ASSGETGNTEAF
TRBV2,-,ASTSESQVEQY
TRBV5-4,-,ASQGGGSTGELF
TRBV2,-,ASSFTGSSYEQY
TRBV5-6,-,ASSLGRRGTEQY
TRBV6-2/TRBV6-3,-,ASSRQGDTGELF
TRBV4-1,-,ASRPTSGIGNEQF
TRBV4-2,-,ASSQAGGNSPLH
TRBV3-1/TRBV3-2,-,ASSPLSGNTGELF
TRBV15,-,ATSREKGNTNYGYT
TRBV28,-,ASSLRADNSPLH
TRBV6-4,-,ASSETGGTGELF
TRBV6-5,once,ASGQGVFAF
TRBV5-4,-,ASSLAGVTTDTQY
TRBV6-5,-,ASSSRTGAGNTIY
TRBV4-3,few,ASSQKGTGDLNGYT
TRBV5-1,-,ASSSTSGGDTQY
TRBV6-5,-,ASSYTSGRNGYEQY
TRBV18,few,ASTTRLGVDYGYT
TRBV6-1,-,ASSEALGQPQH
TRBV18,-,ASSPTGGQTQPQH
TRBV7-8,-,ASGSRLAGGTDTQY
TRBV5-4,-,ASSSWTSGNTGELF
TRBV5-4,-,ASSIGQGDEQY
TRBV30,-,AWTPTGRYNEQF
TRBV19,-,ASSIGGGSNQPQH
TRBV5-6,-,ASSLEGAINQPQH
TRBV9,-,ASSVDGSNQPQH
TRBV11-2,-,ASSLVTGWDTEAF
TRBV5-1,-,ASRRTSGVNNEQF
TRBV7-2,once,ASNHGQGAYEQY
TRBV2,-,ASIPTLSREAF
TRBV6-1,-,ASSGSTGGRNQPQH
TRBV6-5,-,ASSPGQGAGELF
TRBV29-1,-,SVVLWRGSTEAF
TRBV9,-,ASSVEPGGDSPLH
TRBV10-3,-,AISGSKLVTGDNQPQH
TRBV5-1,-,ASSLVAANYGYT
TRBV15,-,ATSRDLGQGREQF